The rows below give T cell receptor beta chains drawn from one sample of a study of siplizumab effects on memory and regulatory T cells. Using immunoSEQ multiplex PCR, the repertoire was profiled, and TCRdb retains in-frame clones only, with some absent. The sample consists of around 100,000 clones, about 94% of them appearing once. The source material was non-Treg CD4+ T cells sorted from blood. Source of these receptors: a human donor in good health. Both conserved end residues are part of each CDR3. D genes are given only for firm matches. Clone size, where shown, is once, few, many, or a class for clones that have expanded.

clone size,V gene,J gene,CDR3 length,D gene,CDR3 DNA,CDR3 protein
-,TRBV2,TRBJ1-5,15,-,TGTGCCAGCAGAAGCTCGGGCGGAAGCAATCAGCCCCAGCATTTT,CASRSSGGSNQPQHF
-,TRBV7-9,TRBJ2-7,13,TRBD2,TGTGCCAGCAGCGAGGGACTAGCAGGCGAGCAGTACTTC,CASSEGLAGEQYF
-,TRBV11-2,TRBJ1-1,13,TRBD1,TGTGCCAGCAGCCGACAGGGTCCGACTGAAGCTTTCTTT,CASSRQGPTEAFF
-,TRBV9,TRBJ2-7,15,-,TGTGCCAGCAGCGTAGAAGCGGGCCTCCTCAGTGAGCAGTACTTC,CASSVEAGLLSEQYF
-,TRBV11-1,TRBJ2-7,15,TRBD2,TGTGCCAGCAGCTACCCAGCGGGAGGGGCCCCCGAGCAGTACTTC,CASSYPAGGAPEQYF
-,TRBV6-4,TRBJ2-2,15,-,TGTGCCAGCAGTCTCGGAGCCGGACCAACCGGGGAGCTGTTTTTT,CASSLGAGPTGELFF
-,TRBV5-1,TRBJ1-1,14,-,TGCGCCAGCAGCTTTATACAAACGAACACTGAAGCTTTCTTT,CASSFIQTNTEAFF
-,TRBV7-9,TRBJ1-1,17,TRBD1,TGTGCCAGCAGCTTGACAGGGGCATTATTTTCGAACACTGAAGCTTTCTTT,CASSLTGALFSNTEAFF
-,TRBV5-1,TRBJ2-2,15,TRBD1,TGCGCCAGCAGCGGGACAGGGGGCCTGGGCGGGGAGCTGTTTTTT,CASSGTGGLGGELFF
-,TRBV4-1,TRBJ1-1,22,TRBD1,TGCGCCAGCAGCCATGTACAGGGGTATCCCGCAGCAAAAATGAACAGAAACACTGAAGCTTTCTTT,CASSHVQGYPAAKMNRNTEAFF
-,TRBV9,TRBJ2-5,14,-,TGTGCCAGCAGCGTAGGGGGAATCCAAGAGACCCAGTACTTC,CASSVGGIQETQYF
once,TRBV27,TRBJ2-1,17,-,TGTGCCAGCAATCTGGTGGGGGCCCAGAGCTCCTACAATGAGCAGTTCTTC,CASNLVGAQSSYNEQFF
-,TRBV18,TRBJ1-1,14,TRBD1,TGTGCCAGCTCATTACAGGGGGAGAACACTGAAGCTTTCTTT,CASSLQGENTEAFF
-,TRBV5-1,TRBJ2-7,15,-,TGCGCCAGCAGCTTGGGGAACAGCCGCTCCTACGAGCAGTACTTC,CASSLGNSRSYEQYF
-,TRBV28,TRBJ2-3,17,TRBD2,TGTGCCAGCACCGAACCGGGTGGCGGGAGCTACACAGATACGCAGTATTTT,CASTEPGGGSYTDTQYF
-,TRBV6-6,TRBJ1-2,15,-,TGTGCCAGCAGCTCCCCGTCAGGGTTGCACTATGGCTACACCTTC,CASSSPSGLHYGYTF
-,TRBV7-3,TRBJ2-7,18,TRBD2,TGTGCCAGCAGCTTACTCCGGACTAGCGGGACGGACTCCTACGAGCAGTACTTC,CASSLLRTSGTDSYEQYF
-,TRBV10-3,TRBJ2-5,15,TRBD2,TGTGCCATCAGTGTGTTAGCGGGAGGGCCAGAGACCCAGTACTTC,CAISVLAGGPETQYF
-,TRBV4-1,TRBJ2-7,17,TRBD2,TGCGCCAGCAGCCAAGACCAGAGGGGACTAGCCCCCTACGAGCAGTACTTC,CASSQDQRGLAPYEQYF
-,TRBV9,TRBJ2-3,14,-,TGTGCCAGCAGCCCCAGTTCGAGCTCAGATACGCAGTATTTT,CASSPSSSSDTQYF
-,TRBV7-2,TRBJ2-3,15,-,TGTGCCAGCAGCTTAGCCTTACCACCCACAGATACGCAGTATTTT,CASSLALPPTDTQYF
-,TRBV28,TRBJ2-7,15,TRBD2,TGTGCCAGCAGTTTGATAGCGGGAGCCTCCTACGAGCAGTACTTC,CASSLIAGASYEQYF
few,TRBV19,TRBJ1-2,15,TRBD1,TGTGCCAGTAGTTTCCGACAGGGCAGCGGCTATGGCTACACCTTC,CASSFRQGSGYGYTF
-,TRBV6-5,TRBJ2-1,11,TRBD2,TGTGCCAGCAGGACTAGCATGGAGCAGTTCTTC,CASRTSMEQFF
-,TRBV2,TRBJ1-5,15,-,TGTGCCAGCACCCAATGGGGGCAGAGCAATCAGCCCCAGCATTTT,CASTQWGQSNQPQHF
-,TRBV29-1,TRBJ2-3,14,-,TGCAGCGTTGAAGATTGGGGGTCCACAGATACGCAGTATTTT,CSVEDWGSTDTQYF
-,TRBV2,TRBJ1-5,14,-,TGTGCCACCACCATTCCGGGGGGCAATCAGCCCCAGCATTTT,CATTIPGGNQPQHF
-,TRBV28,TRBJ1-3,15,-,TGTGCCAGCAGTGAGGGACTTTTCTCTGGAAACACCATATATTTT,CASSEGLFSGNTIYF
-,TRBV19,TRBJ2-7,14,-,TGTGCCAGTAGTCCCAGGAGTAGGTCCTACGAGCAGTACTTC,CASSPRSRSYEQYF
-,TRBV10-1,TRBJ2-3,14,-,TGCGCCAGCAGCCTTGGGACTGGGGGGCATACGCAGTATTTT,CASSLGTGGHTQYF
-,TRBV27,TRBJ2-4,15,-,TGTGCCAGCAGTTTGACGACAGGAACCAAAAACATTCAGTACTTC,CASSLTTGTKNIQYF
-,TRBV4-1,TRBJ2-7,13,-,TGCGCCAGCAGCCTCCAGGGCGTCGGTGGGGAGTACTTC,CASSLQGVGGEYF
-,TRBV29-1,TRBJ2-2,14,TRBD2,TGCAGCGTCGGACTAGCGGTGAACACCGGGGAGCTGTTTTTT,CSVGLAVNTGELFF
-,TRBV18,TRBJ2-7,16,-,TGTGCCAGCTCACCACCTCGAGCCGCGGGTCCCTACGAGCAGTACTTC,CASSPPRAAGPYEQYF
-,TRBV18,TRBJ2-2,16,TRBD1,TGTGCCAGCTCTCAAAACCCGGGACAGAGAACCGGGGAGCTGTTTTTT,CASSQNPGQRTGELFF
-,TRBV5-1,TRBJ2-3,15,TRBD2,TGCGCCAGCAGCACCGCCAGCGGGAGAATAGATACGCAGTATTTT,CASSTASGRIDTQYF
-,TRBV6-1,TRBJ1-4,15,-,TGTGCCAGCAGTGAAAATACAGGGAGAAATGAAAAACTGTTTTTT,CASSENTGRNEKLFF
-,TRBV10-3,TRBJ2-1,17,TRBD2,TGTGCCATCAGTGAAAACTCTAGCGGGAGACCCGGCAATGAGCAGTTCTTC,CAISENSSGRPGNEQFF
-,TRBV5-1,TRBJ2-7,13,-,TGCGCCAGTGGCCTCGACGGGGGCTACGAGCAGTACTTC,CASGLDGGYEQYF
-,TRBV18,TRBJ2-3,15,-,TGTGCCAGCTCACCAAACGTTCCGGCGCCAGATACGCAGTATTTT,CASSPNVPAPDTQYF
-,TRBV5-1,TRBJ1-6,15,-,TGCGCCAGCAGCACGGACACCTTGGGGAATTCACCCCTCCACTTT,CASSTDTLGNSPLHF